Each of the 17 T cell receptor beta chains below was sequenced from the same sample in a study of blood T cell repertoires in COVID-19. Assay: immunoSEQ multiplex PCR; the TCRdb copy retains only in-frame clones and omits some. Here the sample spans about 110,000 clones, around 83% being singletons. The source material was peripheral blood. Receptors were obtained from a woman in her 70s with acute or convalescent COVID-19.

The chain recombines TRBV21-1 with TRBJ1-2. TRBV21-1 has pseudogene status. The CDR3 sequence is 17 residues long. In DNA form, the CDR3 reads TGTGCCAGCAGCAAAGTATCAAAAAGGGCGAGCGGGGATGGCTACACCTTC. Amino acid sequence: CASSKVSKRASGDGYTF.

The chain has TRBV4-3 and TRBJ2-1; D not resolved. Deletions cut 0 bases from V and 6 bases from J, with 9 bases between. Germline CDR1 is LGHNA and CDR2 is YSLEER. The CDR3 contains 14 residues. CDR3 DNA: TGCGCCAGCAGCCAAGATCGGTCGGGCAATGAGCAGTTCTTC. Protein product: CASSQDRSGNEQFF.

The gene calls are TRBV7-2 and TRBJ2-2; 8 bases agree with TRBD1. Trimming cost V 5 bases and J 7 bases; bases outside gene matches: 3. Germline loops: CDR1 SGHTA, CDR2 FQGNSA. This CDR3 has 13 amino acids. The CDR3 nucleotides are TGTGCCAGCAGCCAGGGGGCAGGCGGGGAGCTGTTTTTT. The encoded protein is CASSQGAGGELFF.

The rearrangement links TRBV5-1 to TRBJ2-7; 7 bases fit TRBD2. This CDR3 has 14 residues. V lost 4 bases, J lost 3 bases, and 7 bases stayed unmatched. Germline assignment: CDR1 SGHRS and CDR2 YFSETQ. CDR3 in DNA: TGCGCCAGCAGCGCCCAGACTAGCAACTACGAGCAGTACTTC. This encodes CASSAQTSNYEQYF.

This chain links TRBV7-3 with TRBJ2-2; TRBD2 aligns across 7 bases. The CDR3 has 14 amino acids. Germline lookup yields CDR1 SGHTA and CDR2 FQGTGA. The V and J ends lost 5 bases and 6 bases, in that order; junction bases with no gene match: 6. DNA for the CDR3: TGTGCCAGCAGCCAACAGACTAGCTCCGGGGAGCTGTTTTTT. Protein product: CASSQQTSSGELFF. Full variable domain (remainder filled in from reference TRBV7-3 and TRBJ2-2): GAGVSQTPSNKVTEKGKYVELRCDPISGHTALYWYRQSLGQGPEFLIYFQGTGAADDSGLPNDRFFAVRPEGSVSTLKIQRTERGDSAVYLCASSQQTSSGELFFGEGSRLTVL.

This chain joins TRBV30 and TRBJ1-2; D possibly corresponds to TRBD1 (6 bases). CDR1 and CDR2 (germline): GTSNPN, SVGIG (reference sequence). V lost 2 bases and J 8 bases, leaving 15 bases between the germline ends. The CDR3 totals 13 residues. CDR3 protein: CAWSSTSGVGYTF. CDR3 DNA: TGTGCCTGGAGTTCCACCTCAGGGGTCGGCTACACCTTC. Looking up the rest from reference TRBV30 and TRBJ1-2 gives the full variable domain: SQTIHQWPATLVQPVGSPLSLECTVEGTSNPNLYWYRQAAGRGLQLLFYSVGIGQISSEVPQNLSASRPQDRQFILSSKKLLLSDSGFYLCAWSSTSGVGYTFGSGTRLTVV.

The chain employs TRBV27 and TRBJ1-6; weak D call: TRBD1 (6 bases). Germline V gene data show CDR1 as MNHEY and CDR2 as SMNVEV (reference sequence). The length of the CDR3 is 16 residues. The germline V and J ends were trimmed by 1 base and 5 bases, with 12 bases remaining between them. For the CDR3, the DNA is TGTGCCAGCAGTTTATTCCGGACAGAGAATAATTCACCCCTCCACTTT. Amino acid sequence: CASSLFRTENNSPLHF.

V and J are TRBV7-9 and TRBJ2-1, with 10 positions matching TRBD1. Trimming at V came to 4 bases and at J to 3 bases, leaving 6 bases not matched to a gene. Germline assignment: CDR1 SEHNR and CDR2 FQNEAQ (reference sequence). This CDR3 is built from 16 residues. The chain's CDR3 is CASSYGGTGVYNEQFF. The DNA for the CDR3 is TGTGCCAGCAGCTACGGGGGGACAGGGGTCTACAATGAGCAGTTCTTC.

This clone was seen once. The J gene is TRBJ2-1, the V gene TRBV27, with a possible D match to TRBD1 (6 bases). The CDR3 totals 15 residues. The V end was cut by 4 bases, the J end by 8 bases, with 18 bases between. Germline CDR1 reads MNHEY; CDR2 reads SMNVEV (reference sequence). CDR3 residues: CASSSTGNKRDEQFF. For the CDR3, the DNA is TGTGCCAGCAGTTCGACAGGTAATAAACGCGATGAGCAGTTCTTC.

This clone was counted once. This chain joins TRBV10-3 and TRBJ1-1; weak D call: TRBD1 (6 bases). Germline CDR1 ENHRY, CDR2 SYGVKD. The length of the CDR3 is 14 residues. Trimming took off 4 bases at V and 5 bases at J, with 14 bases between the two ends. The CDR3 DNA reads TGTGCCATCAGTGGAGTCGGGGGGCCGACTGAAGCTTTCTTT. Residues: CAISGVGGPTEAFF.

This clone occurred a few times. This rearrangement joins TRBV5-4 to TRBJ2-7; 9 bases are a match to TRBD2. This CDR3 contains 15 residues. The germline CDR1 and CDR2 sequences are SGHNT and YYREEE (reference sequence). J gave up 5 bases and V 0 bases, and 6 bases lay outside the gene matches. This CDR3 reads CASSLVAGVGNEQYF. In nucleotides, the CDR3 is TGTGCCAGCAGCTTGGTAGCGGGAGTCGGCAACGAGCAGTACTTC.

The chain recombines TRBV7-9 with TRBJ1-2, with TRBD1 identical over 7 bases. J lost 1 base, V lost 1 base, and 9 bases had no gene match. The CDR3 has 17 residues. The germline V gene encodes CDR1 SEHNR and CDR2 FQNEAQ (reference sequence). CDR3 amino acids: CASSLVGRGRGNYGYTF. Written as DNA, the CDR3 is TGTGCCAGCAGCTTAGTGGGCAGGGGGAGAGGTAACTATGGCTACACCTTC.

The CDR3 DNA reads as TGCGCCAGCAGAGCCGGGACTAGCGGGGACTACGAGCAGTACTTC. This translates into CASRAGTSGDYEQYF. This chain connects TRBV10-2 to TRBJ2-7; 13 bases line up with TRBD2. Germline CDR1 is WSHSY and CDR2 is SAAADI. CDR3 size: 15 residues. Germline trimming cut 6 bases from V and 3 bases from J; bases unmatched to any gene: 5.

The chain joins TRBV7-6 to TRBJ2-1, with a tentative D call TRBD1 (6 bases). V dropped 5 bases and J dropped 5 bases, with 13 bases sitting between them. Germline values: CDR1 SGHVS, CDR2 FNYEAQ. The CDR3 runs to 14 residues. CDR3 loop: CASSPQGHNNEQFF. DNA of the CDR3: TGTGCCAGCAGCCCCCAGGGACACAACAATGAGCAGTTCTTC.

The chain uses TRBV2 and TRBJ1-5; 11 positions agree with TRBD1. Germline V CDR1 and CDR2: SNHLY, FYNNEI. This CDR3 is 15 amino acids long. V trimming: 4 bases; J trimming: 2 bases; junction bases outside the gene matches: 1. The CDR3 DNA is TGTGCCAGCAGTGGGACAGGGGGCGGCAATCAGCCCCAGCATTTT. Encoded protein: CASSGTGGGNQPQHF.

V is TRBV19 and J is TRBJ1-5; D remains ambiguous. This CDR3 contains 14 residues. Germline CDR1 and CDR2: LNHDA and SQIVND (reference sequence). Trimming stripped 3 bases from V and 6 bases from J, with 12 bases between. The CDR3 coding sequence is TGTGCCAGTAGTATTTCCCGGGGAGGTCAGCCCCAGCATTTT. Encoded protein: CASSISRGGQPQHF.

The chain uses TRBV6-5 and TRBJ1-1; D not resolved. The CDR3 totals 15 residues. The V gene's germline CDR1 is MNHEY and CDR2 SVGAGI. Trimming pared 2 bases from V and 6 bases from J, leaving 16 bases between. In DNA, the CDR3 is TGTGCCAGCAGTTACGATCGGAGGGAGGCGGCTGAAGCTTTCTTT. This sequence encodes CASSYDRREAAEAFF.